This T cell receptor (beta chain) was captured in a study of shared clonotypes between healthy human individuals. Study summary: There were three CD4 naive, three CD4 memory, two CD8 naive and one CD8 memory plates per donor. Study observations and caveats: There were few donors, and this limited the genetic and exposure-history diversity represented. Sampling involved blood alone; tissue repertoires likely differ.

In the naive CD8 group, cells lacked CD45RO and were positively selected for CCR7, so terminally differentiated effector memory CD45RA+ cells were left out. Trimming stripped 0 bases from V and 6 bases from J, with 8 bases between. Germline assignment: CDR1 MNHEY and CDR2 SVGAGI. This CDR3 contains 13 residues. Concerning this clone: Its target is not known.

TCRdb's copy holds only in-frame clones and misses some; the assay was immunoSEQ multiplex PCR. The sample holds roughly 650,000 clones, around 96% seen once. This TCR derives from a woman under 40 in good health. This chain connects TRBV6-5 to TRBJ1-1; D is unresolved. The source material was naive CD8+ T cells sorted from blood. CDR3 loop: CASSYSSGAEAFF. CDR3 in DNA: TGTGCCAGCAGTTACTCGAGTGGCGCTGAAGCTTTCTTT.